This TCR beta chain derives from a study of graft-versus-host responses after intestinal transplantation. Study-level information: The study gave all recipients anti-thymocyte globulin induction, then tacrolimus and steroids for two to three years. Findings and limits, study-wide: Levels of circulating GvH clones at their peak were associated with early post-transplant HvG declines. Researchers found GvH clones in recipient marrow, and some showed up first in ileum or blood.

Data came from immunoSEQ multiplex PCR; TCRdb stores just in-frame clones and leaves some out. The table lists about 130,000 clones, roughly 91% of them singletons. The CDR3 loop spans 17 amino acids. Germline CDR1 is MGHRA and CDR2 is YSYEKL. The V segment lost 1 base and the J segment 6 bases; nucleotides outside the gene matches: 6. As concerns this clone: Its antigen is not known.

The material sequenced was unstimulated CD4+ T cells sorted from spleen or lymph node cells, taken before intestinal transplant. J is TRBJ2-4 and V is TRBV4-1; 13 positions agree with TRBD2. The receptor was isolated from a human donor who received an intestinal transplant. The CDR3 reads CASSQARLAGGRNIQYF. CDR3 DNA sequence: TGCGCCAGCAGCCAAGCCCGACTAGCGGGAGGCAGAAACATTCAGTACTTC.